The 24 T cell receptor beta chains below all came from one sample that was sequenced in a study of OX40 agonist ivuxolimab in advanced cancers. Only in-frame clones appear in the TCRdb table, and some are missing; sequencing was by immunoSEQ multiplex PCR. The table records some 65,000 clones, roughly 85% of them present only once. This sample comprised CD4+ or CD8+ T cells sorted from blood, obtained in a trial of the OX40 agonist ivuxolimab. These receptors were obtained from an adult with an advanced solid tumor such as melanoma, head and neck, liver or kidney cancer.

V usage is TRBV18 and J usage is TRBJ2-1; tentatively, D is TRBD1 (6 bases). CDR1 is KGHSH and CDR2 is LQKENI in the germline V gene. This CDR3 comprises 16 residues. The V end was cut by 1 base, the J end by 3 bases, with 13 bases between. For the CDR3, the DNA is TGTGCCAGCTCACCACGTTCGCAGGGGATCTACAATGAGCAGTTCTTC. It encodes CASSPRSQGIYNEQFF. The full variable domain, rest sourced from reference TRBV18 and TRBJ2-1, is NAGVMQNPRHLVRRRGQEARLRCSPMKGHSHVYWYRQLPEEGLKFMVYLQKENIIDESGMPKERFSAEFPKEGPSILRIQQVVRGDSAAYFCASSPRSQGIYNEQFFGPGTRLTVL.

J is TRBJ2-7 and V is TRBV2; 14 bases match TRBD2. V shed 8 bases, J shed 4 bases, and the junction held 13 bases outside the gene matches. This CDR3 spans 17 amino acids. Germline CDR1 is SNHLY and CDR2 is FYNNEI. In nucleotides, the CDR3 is TGTGCCAGCGGTTCGACGGGACTAGCGGGAGAAAGATACGAGCAGTACTTC. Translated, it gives CASGSTGLAGERYEQYF.

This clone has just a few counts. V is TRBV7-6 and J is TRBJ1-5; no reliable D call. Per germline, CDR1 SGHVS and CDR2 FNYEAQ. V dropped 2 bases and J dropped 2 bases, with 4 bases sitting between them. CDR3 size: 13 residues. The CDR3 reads CASSLRRNQPQHF. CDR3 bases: TGTGCCAGCAGCTTAAGGCGCAATCAGCCCCAGCATTTT. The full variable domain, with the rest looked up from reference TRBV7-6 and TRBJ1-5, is GAGVSQSPRYKVTKRGQDVALRCDPISGHVSLYWYRQALGQGPEFLTYFNYEAQQDKSGLPNDRFSAERPEGSISTLTIQRTEQRDSAMYRCASSLRRNQPQHFGDGTRLSIL.

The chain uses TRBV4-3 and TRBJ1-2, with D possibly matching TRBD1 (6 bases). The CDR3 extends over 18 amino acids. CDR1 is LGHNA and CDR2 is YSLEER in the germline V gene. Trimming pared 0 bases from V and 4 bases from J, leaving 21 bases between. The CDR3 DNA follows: TGCGCCAGCAGCCAAGAGGACAGAACCACACCAGATTTCTATGGCTACACCTTC. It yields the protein CASSQEDRTTPDFYGYTF.

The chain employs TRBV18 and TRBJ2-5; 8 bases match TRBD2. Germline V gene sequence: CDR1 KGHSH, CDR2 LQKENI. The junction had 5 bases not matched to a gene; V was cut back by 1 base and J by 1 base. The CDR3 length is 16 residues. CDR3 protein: CASSPLQTSGQETQYF. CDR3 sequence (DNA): TGTGCCAGCTCACCACTGCAAACTAGCGGCCAAGAGACCCAGTACTTC.

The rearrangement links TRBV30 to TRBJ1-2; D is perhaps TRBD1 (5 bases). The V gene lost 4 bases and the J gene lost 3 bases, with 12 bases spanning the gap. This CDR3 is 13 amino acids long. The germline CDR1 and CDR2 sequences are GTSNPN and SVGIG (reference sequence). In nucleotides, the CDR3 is TGTGCCTGGATCCGCCAGGGTGACTATGGCTACACCTTC. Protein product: CAWIRQGDYGYTF.

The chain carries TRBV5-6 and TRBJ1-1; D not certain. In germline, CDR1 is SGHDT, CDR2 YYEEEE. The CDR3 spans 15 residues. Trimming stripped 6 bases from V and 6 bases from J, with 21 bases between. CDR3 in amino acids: CASTSLYGREAEAFF. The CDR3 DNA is TGTGCCAGCACCTCACTCTACGGGCGTGAGGCTGAAGCTTTCTTT.

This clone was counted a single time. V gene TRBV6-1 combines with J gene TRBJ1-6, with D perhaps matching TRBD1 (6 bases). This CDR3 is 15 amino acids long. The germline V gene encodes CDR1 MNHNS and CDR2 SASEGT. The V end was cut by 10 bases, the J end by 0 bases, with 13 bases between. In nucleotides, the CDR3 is TGTGCCATCTCGCAGGGGAGCTCCTATAATTCACCCCTCCACTTT. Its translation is CAISQGSSYNSPLHF.

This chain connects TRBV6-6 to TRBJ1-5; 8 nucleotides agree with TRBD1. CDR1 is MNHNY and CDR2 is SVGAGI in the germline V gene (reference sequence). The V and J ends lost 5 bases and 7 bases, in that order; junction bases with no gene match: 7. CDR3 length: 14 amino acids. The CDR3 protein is CASSPTGALQPQHF. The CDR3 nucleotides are TGTGCCAGCAGTCCGACAGGGGCCTTACAGCCCCAGCATTTT.

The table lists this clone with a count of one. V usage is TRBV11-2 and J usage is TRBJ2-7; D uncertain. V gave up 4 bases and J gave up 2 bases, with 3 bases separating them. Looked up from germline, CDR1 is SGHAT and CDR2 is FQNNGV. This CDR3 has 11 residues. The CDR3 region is CASSYTYEQYF. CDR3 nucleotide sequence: TGTGCCAGCAGCTACACCTACGAGCAGTACTTC.

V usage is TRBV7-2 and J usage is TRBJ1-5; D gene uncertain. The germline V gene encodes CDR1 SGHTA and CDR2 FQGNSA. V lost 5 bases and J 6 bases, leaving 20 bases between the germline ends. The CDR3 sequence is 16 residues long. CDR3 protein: CASSPRVGNRGQPQHF. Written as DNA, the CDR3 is TGTGCCAGCAGCCCTAGGGTGGGCAATCGCGGTCAGCCCCAGCATTTT.

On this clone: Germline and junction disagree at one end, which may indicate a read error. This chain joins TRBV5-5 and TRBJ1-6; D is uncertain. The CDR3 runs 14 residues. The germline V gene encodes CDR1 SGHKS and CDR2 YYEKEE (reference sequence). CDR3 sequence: CASRLDLGESPLHF. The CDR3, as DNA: TGTGCCAGCAGATTGGACCTTGGCGAATCACCCCTCCACTTT.

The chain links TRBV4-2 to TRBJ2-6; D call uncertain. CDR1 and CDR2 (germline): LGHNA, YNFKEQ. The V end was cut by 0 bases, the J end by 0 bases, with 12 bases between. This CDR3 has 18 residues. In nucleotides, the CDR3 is TGTGCCAGCAGCCAAGAAAACCCAATAAGCTCTGGGGCCAACGTCCTGACTTTC. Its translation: CASSQENPISSGANVLTF.

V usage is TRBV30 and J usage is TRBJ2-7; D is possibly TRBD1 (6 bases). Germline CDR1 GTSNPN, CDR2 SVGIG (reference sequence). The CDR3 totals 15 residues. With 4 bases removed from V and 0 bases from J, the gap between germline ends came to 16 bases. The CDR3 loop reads CAWTPRDRPSYEQYF. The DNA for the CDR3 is TGTGCCTGGACCCCACGAGACAGGCCCTCCTACGAGCAGTACTTC.

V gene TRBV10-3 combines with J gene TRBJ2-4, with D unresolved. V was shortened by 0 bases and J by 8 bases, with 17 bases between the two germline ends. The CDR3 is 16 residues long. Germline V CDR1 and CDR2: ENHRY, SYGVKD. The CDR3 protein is CAISESLHGRSDIQYF. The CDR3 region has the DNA TGTGCCATCAGTGAGTCGCTACATGGAAGAAGTGACATTCAGTACTTC.

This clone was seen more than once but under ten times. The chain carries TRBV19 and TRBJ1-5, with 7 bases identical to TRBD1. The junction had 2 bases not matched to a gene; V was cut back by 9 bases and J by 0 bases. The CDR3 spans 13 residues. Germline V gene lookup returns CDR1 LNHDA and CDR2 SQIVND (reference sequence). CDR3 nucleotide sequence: TGTGCCAGGGGGACAGCTAGCAATCAGCCCCAGCATTTT. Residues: CARGTASNQPQHF.

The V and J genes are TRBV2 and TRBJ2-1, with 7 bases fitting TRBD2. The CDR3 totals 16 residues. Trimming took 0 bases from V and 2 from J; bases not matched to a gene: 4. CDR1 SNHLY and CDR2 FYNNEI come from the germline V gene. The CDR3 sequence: CASSEAASGAYNEQFF. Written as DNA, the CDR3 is TGTGCCAGCAGTGAAGCGGCTAGCGGTGCCTACAATGAGCAGTTCTTC.

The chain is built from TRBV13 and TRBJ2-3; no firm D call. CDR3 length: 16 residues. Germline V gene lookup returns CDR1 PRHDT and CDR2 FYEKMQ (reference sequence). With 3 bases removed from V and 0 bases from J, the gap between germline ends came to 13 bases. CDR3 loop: CASSLAMAHSTDTQYF. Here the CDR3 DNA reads TGTGCCAGCAGCTTGGCTATGGCCCATAGCACAGATACGCAGTATTTT.

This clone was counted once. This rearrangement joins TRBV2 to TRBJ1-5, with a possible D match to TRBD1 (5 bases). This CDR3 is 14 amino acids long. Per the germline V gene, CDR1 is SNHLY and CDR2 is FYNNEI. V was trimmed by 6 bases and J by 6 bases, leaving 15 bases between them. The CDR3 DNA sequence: TGTGCCAGCAGAGCAGGAGGGGCGGGTCAGCCCCAGCATTTT. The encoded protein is CASRAGGAGQPQHF.

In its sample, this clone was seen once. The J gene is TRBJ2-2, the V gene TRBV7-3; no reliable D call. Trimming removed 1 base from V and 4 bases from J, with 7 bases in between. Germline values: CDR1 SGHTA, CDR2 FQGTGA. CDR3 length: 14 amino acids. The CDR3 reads CASSLIDGTGELFF. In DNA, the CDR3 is TGTGCCAGCAGCTTAATCGACGGCACCGGGGAGCTGTTTTTT.

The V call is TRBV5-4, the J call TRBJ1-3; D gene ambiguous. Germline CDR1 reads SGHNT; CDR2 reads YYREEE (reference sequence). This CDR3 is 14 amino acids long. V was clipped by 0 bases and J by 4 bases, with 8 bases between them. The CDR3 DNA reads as TGTGCCAGCAGCTTGGAGTTGAGGGGAAACACCATATATTTT. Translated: CASSLELRGNTIYF.

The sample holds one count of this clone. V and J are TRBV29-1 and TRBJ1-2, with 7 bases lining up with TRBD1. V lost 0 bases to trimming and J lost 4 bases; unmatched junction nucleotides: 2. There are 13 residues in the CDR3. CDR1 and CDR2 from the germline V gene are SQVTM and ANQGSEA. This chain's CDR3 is CSVEDGTVYGYTF. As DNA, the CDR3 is TGCAGCGTTGAAGACGGGACAGTCTATGGCTACACCTTC.

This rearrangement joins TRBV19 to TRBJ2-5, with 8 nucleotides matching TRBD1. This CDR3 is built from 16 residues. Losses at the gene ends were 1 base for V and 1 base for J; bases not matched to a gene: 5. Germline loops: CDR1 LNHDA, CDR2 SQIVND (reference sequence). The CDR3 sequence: CASSIGTGRSQETQYF. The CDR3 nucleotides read TGTGCCAGTAGTATAGGGACAGGGCGCAGCCAAGAGACCCAGTACTTC.

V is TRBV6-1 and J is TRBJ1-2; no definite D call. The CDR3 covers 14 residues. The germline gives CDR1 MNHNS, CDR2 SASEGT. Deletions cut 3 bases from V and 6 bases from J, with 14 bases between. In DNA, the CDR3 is TGTGCCAGCAGTGAGGGTATTGGAGGGAATGGCTACACCTTC. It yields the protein CASSEGIGGNGYTF.